The clone carrying this T cell receptor beta chain was seen just once. This entry belongs to a study of graft-versus-host responses after intestinal transplantation. The germline CDR1 and CDR2 sequences are MNHNS and SASEGT. This CDR3 has 14 amino acids. Between the trimmed V and J ends, which lost 2 bases and 6 bases, there was a span of 14 bases. Generated by immunoSEQ multiplex PCR, the TCRdb table keeps only in-frame clones and is missing some. The table lists around 96,000 clones, about 93% of them singletons. The V call is TRBV6-1, the J call TRBJ2-7, with D possibly called TRBD1 or TRBD2 (6 bases each). The sequence derives from a human patient who received an intestinal transplant, so some T cells may come from the graft donor. This material consisted of PBMCs, taken about 440 days after intestinal transplant. In DNA form, the CDR3 reads TGTGCCAGCAGTGAAAAGGGGGGAAGGGGCGAGCAGTACTTC. Protein sequence: CASSEKGGRGEQYF.